This is a list of T cell receptor beta chains from one sample in a study of T cell changes during pregnancy in multiple sclerosis. TCRdb keeps only in-frame clones here, not all; method: immunoSEQ multiplex PCR. The repertoire holds some 40,000 clones, about nine tenths seen once, with 0.35% to 0.55% in the top ten. Material: CD4+ T cells from peripheral blood mononuclear cells, obtained in the third trimester of pregnancy. These receptors originate from a female donor in good health, enrolled as a control in a pregnancy study. Each CDR3 is given with its conserved first and last residue. The order of the fields is clone size, CDR3 length, V gene, J gene, CDR3 protein. A clone size is listed for some rows: how often the clone was seen (once, few, many), or a class if it is expanded.

abundance: -
len: 16
v_gene: TRBV10-2
j_gene: TRBJ2-7
CDR3aa: CASSETLGLAGHEQYF

abundance: -
len: 13
v_gene: TRBV21-1
j_gene: TRBJ2-1
CDR3aa: CASSTTSGHSQFF

abundance: -
len: 12
v_gene: TRBV5-1
j_gene: TRBJ1-1
CDR3aa: CASGQGNTEAFF

abundance: -
len: 14
v_gene: TRBV2
j_gene: TRBJ1-1
CDR3aa: CASSVGRVNTEAFF

abundance: -
len: 15
v_gene: TRBV30
j_gene: TRBJ1-3
CDR3aa: CAWSVGLSSGNTIYF

abundance: -
len: 17
v_gene: TRBV5-4
j_gene: TRBJ1-2
CDR3aa: CASSFQGTRGLGYGYTF

abundance: -
len: 15
v_gene: TRBV18
j_gene: TRBJ2-3
CDR3aa: CASSPGLAGGDTQYF

abundance: -
len: 15
v_gene: TRBV10-3
j_gene: TRBJ2-7
CDR3aa: CAISQGVASSYEQYF

abundance: -
len: 14
v_gene: TRBV7-9
j_gene: TRBJ2-1
CDR3aa: CASSLASARGEQFF

abundance: -
len: 16
v_gene: TRBV10-3
j_gene: TRBJ1-2
CDR3aa: CAISATVDRVDYGYTF

abundance: medium-sized
len: 15
v_gene: TRBV15
j_gene: TRBJ2-2
CDR3aa: CATTSNGGYTGELFF

abundance: -
len: 19
v_gene: TRBV28
j_gene: TRBJ1-4
CDR3aa: CASSFRGSPGVATNEKLFF

abundance: -
len: 14
v_gene: TRBV7-2
j_gene: TRBJ2-3
CDR3aa: CASSRQSSTDTQYF

abundance: -
len: 17
v_gene: TRBV4-2
j_gene: TRBJ2-7
CDR3aa: CASSQDRWTGGTYEQYF

abundance: -
len: 16
v_gene: TRBV9
j_gene: TRBJ2-2
CDR3aa: CASSSRTSLNTGELFF

abundance: -
len: 14
v_gene: TRBV5-5
j_gene: TRBJ2-7
CDR3aa: CASSLEGVTYEQYF

abundance: few
len: 11
v_gene: TRBV2
j_gene: TRBJ2-5
CDR3aa: CASTALAPQYF

abundance: -
len: 15
v_gene: TRBV7-7
j_gene: TRBJ2-1
CDR3aa: CASSQGTSSYNEQFF

abundance: -
len: 16
v_gene: TRBV5-1
j_gene: TRBJ2-6
CDR3aa: CASKTRAGVGANVLTF

abundance: -
len: 14
v_gene: TRBV6-6
j_gene: TRBJ2-7
CDR3aa: CASSYRTGPYEQYF

abundance: -
len: 14
v_gene: TRBV19
j_gene: TRBJ1-1
CDR3aa: CASSKSQGWTEAFF

abundance: -
len: 13
v_gene: TRBV28
j_gene: TRBJ1-1
CDR3aa: CASSLSGNTEAFF

abundance: -
len: 12
v_gene: TRBV30
j_gene: TRBJ2-1
CDR3aa: CAWSAYYNEQFF

abundance: -
len: 15
v_gene: TRBV5-1
j_gene: TRBJ1-2
CDR3aa: CASSLLTGGAYGYTF

abundance: -
len: 14
v_gene: TRBV2
j_gene: TRBJ1-1
CDR3aa: CASSELVPGTEAFF

abundance: -
len: 13
v_gene: TRBV18
j_gene: TRBJ2-5
CDR3aa: CASSTTEGETQYF

abundance: few
len: 17
v_gene: TRBV5-5
j_gene: TRBJ2-2
CDR3aa: CASGNRDRLSNTGELFF

abundance: once
len: 13
v_gene: TRBV27
j_gene: TRBJ1-5
CDR3aa: CASRQGTHQPQHF

abundance: -
len: 14
v_gene: TRBV27
j_gene: TRBJ1-1
CDR3aa: CASSYHGSNTEAFF

abundance: medium-sized
len: 13
v_gene: TRBV29-1
j_gene: TRBJ1-5
CDR3aa: CSVRTGSDQPQHF

abundance: -
len: 14
v_gene: TRBV18
j_gene: TRBJ1-2
CDR3aa: CASSPASTGYGYTF

abundance: -
len: 16
v_gene: TRBV4-3
j_gene: TRBJ2-1
CDR3aa: CASSQVHGGSHNEQFF

abundance: -
len: 15
v_gene: TRBV18
j_gene: TRBJ2-1
CDR3aa: CASSPLGLAGNEQFF

abundance: -
len: 13
v_gene: TRBV7-2
j_gene: TRBJ1-5
CDR3aa: CASSLSANQPQHF

abundance: -
len: 13
v_gene: TRBV4-3
j_gene: TRBJ2-5
CDR3aa: CASSSTEGETQYF

abundance: few
len: 17
v_gene: TRBV18
j_gene: TRBJ2-1
CDR3aa: CASSPVFRGGALPEQFF

abundance: -
len: 13
v_gene: TRBV7-3
j_gene: TRBJ1-1
CDR3aa: CASSPYLNTEAFF

abundance: -
len: 12
v_gene: TRBV19
j_gene: TRBJ1-5
CDR3aa: CASSIRDQPQHF

abundance: -
len: 17
v_gene: TRBV5-6
j_gene: TRBJ2-4
CDR3aa: CASSLETGVAAKNIQYF

abundance: -
len: 14
v_gene: TRBV7-9
j_gene: TRBJ1-5
CDR3aa: CASSRDRGNQPQHF

abundance: -
len: 12
v_gene: TRBV6-5
j_gene: TRBJ1-2
CDR3aa: CASSSEGYGYTF

abundance: -
len: 13
v_gene: TRBV7-2
j_gene: TRBJ2-7
CDR3aa: CASSLHPVAEQYF

abundance: -
len: 14
v_gene: TRBV7-2
j_gene: TRBJ2-1
CDR3aa: CASSLVGSVNEQFF

abundance: -
len: 14
v_gene: TRBV7-9
j_gene: TRBJ1-5
CDR3aa: CASSLGQSNQPQHF

abundance: -
len: 12
v_gene: TRBV19
j_gene: TRBJ2-5
CDR3aa: CASRGTGGTQYF

abundance: -
len: 12
v_gene: TRBV6-5
j_gene: TRBJ1-1
CDR3aa: CASRVENTEAFF

abundance: once
len: 16
v_gene: TRBV4-2
j_gene: TRBJ2-3
CDR3aa: CASSPLNAQRTDTQYF

abundance: once
len: 16
v_gene: TRBV4-1
j_gene: TRBJ2-7
CDR3aa: CASSQGIAGLSYEQYF